The TCR beta chain under discussion was sequenced for a study of identical twins. J was trimmed by 3 bases and V by 1 base; bases with no gene match: 3. The CDR3 loop spans 13 amino acids. The germline V gene has CDR1 DFQATT and CDR2 SNEGSKA (reference sequence). MiXCR, applied by TCRdb to the 5' RACE reads, yields one record per CDR3 protein. The sample carries 500,000 or so distinct CDR3 sequences, roughly 21% recorded once. The data were also submitted as part of a second study, on T cells expressing NK-cell markers.

The sequencing input was CD4+ T cells sorted from blood. The J gene is TRBJ2-7, the V gene TRBV20-1; 7 bases fit TRBD2. This clonotype was obtained from a woman aged 18-30 years in good health. The CDR3 nucleotides are TGCAGTGCTAGAGGCGGGAGCCTCTACGAGCAGTACTTC. This codes for CSARGGSLYEQYF.